This TCR beta chain was retrieved from a study of cytomegalovirus exposure and HLA in healthy donors. Findings and limits, study-wide: In a later analysis, an Asian-associated ancestry cluster reportedly showed fewer N-insertions than the roughly 700-donor mean. Cytomegalovirus association was assigned to about 150 TCR beta chains.

About this clone itself: Antigen unknown.

The primer mix had 60 Vbeta and 13 Jbeta primers. Authors' processing steps: The authors later counted tens of millions of unique TCR beta chains, 9.5 million to 13 million of them shared. Data came from immunoSEQ multiplex PCR; TCRdb stores just in-frame clones and leaves some out. V and J calls and clone size are copied from that table; D and trimming were computed from the DNA. The sample holds around 150,000 clones, about three quarters seen once. The CDR3 sequence is 16 residues long. The germline gives CDR1 SGHDT, CDR2 YYEEEE. With V trimmed by 5 bases and J by 9 bases, 11 bases remained unmatched.

The genes are TRBV5-6 and TRBJ2-3, with 14 bases aligning to TRBD2. Sequenced sample: PBMCs. This clonotype originated in a female donor in good health and CMV-seronegative. CDR3 nucleotide sequence: TGTGCCAGCAGGCGACTAGCGGGGGGGCTGAACGACACGCAGTATTTT. Protein sequence: CASRRLAGGLNDTQYF.